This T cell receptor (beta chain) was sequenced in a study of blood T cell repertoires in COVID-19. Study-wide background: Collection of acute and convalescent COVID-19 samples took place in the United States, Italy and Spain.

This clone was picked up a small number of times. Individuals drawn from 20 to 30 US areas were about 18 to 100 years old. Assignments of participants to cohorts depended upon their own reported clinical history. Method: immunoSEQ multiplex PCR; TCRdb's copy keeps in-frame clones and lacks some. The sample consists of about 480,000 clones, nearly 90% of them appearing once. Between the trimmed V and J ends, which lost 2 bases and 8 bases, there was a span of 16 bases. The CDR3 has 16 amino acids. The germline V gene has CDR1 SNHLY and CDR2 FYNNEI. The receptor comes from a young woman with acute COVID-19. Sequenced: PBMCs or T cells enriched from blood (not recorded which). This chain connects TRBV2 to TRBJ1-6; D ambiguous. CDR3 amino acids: CASSEWRVLRDSPLHF. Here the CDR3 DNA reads TGTGCCAGCAGTGAATGGAGGGTTCTTAGGGATTCACCCCTCCACTTT.